This section outlines one T cell receptor beta chain sequence together with its context. The data were taken from a study of blood T cells in healthy people across ages. A second about 7 to 12 cycle PCR used barcoded and J-beta primers. TCRdb ran MiXCR on the 5' RACE reads and lists one entry per CDR3 protein. Of about 1.1 million distinct CDR3 sequences in the sample, roughly two fifths were seen once. The receptor's source is a man aged 18-30 years in good health. The sample comprised blood.

The CDR3 here is CSVRQCNNQPQHF. The CDR3 DNA is TGCAGCGTCAGACAGTGCAACAATCAGCCCCAGCATTTT. The genes are TRBV29-1 and TRBJ1-5, with D perhaps TRBD1 (5 bases). The CDR3 extends over 13 amino acids. In germline, CDR1 is SQVTM, CDR2 ANQGSEA. The germline V and J ends were trimmed by 6 bases and 3 bases, with 12 bases remaining between them.